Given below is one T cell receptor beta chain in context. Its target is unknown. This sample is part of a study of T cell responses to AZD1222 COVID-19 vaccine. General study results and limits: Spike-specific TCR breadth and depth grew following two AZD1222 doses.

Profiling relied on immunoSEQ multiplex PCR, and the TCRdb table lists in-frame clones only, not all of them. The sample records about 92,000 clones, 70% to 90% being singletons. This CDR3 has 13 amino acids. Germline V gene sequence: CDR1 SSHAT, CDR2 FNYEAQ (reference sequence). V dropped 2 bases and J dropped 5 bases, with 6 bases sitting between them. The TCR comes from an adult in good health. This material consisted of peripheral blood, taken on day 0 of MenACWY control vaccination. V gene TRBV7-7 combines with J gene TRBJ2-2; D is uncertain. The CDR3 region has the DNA TGTGCCAGCAGCTTATCTACTACCGGGGAGCTGTTTTTT. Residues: CASSLSTTGELFF.